The 10 T cell receptor beta chains below come from one sample, sequenced in a study of spatial heterogeneity in lung cancer. Documented time point: sample taken at primary tumor resection. Broader study findings: Intratumoral expanded alpha and beta TCR counts were found to track tumor mutation counts.

Their cognate antigens are unknown. MiXCR, run by TCRdb on the 5' RACE reads, gives a single entry per CDR3 protein. Found here are 4,500 to 6,000 distinct CDR3 sequences, 4.5% to 5.5% of them singletons; the top ten hold about a quarter. The sequences come from lung tumor tissue, collected at surgery. Receptors were obtained from a male donor with early-stage non-small cell lung cancer.

In this sample, this clonotype turned up many times. This CDR3 reads CASSEAHRGQPQHF. DNA of the CDR3: TGTGCCAGCAGTGAAGCGCACAGGGGACAGCCCCAGCATTTT. The chain is built from TRBV2 and TRBJ1-5; 7 bases fit TRBD1. This CDR3 is built from 14 residues. CDR1 and CDR2 from the germline V gene are SNHLY and FYNNEI. The trim removed 0 bases at V and 7 bases at J, leaving 3 bases unmatched.

There are a few counts of this clonotype. The rearrangement joins TRBV14 to TRBJ2-5; 8 bases are shared with TRBD1. The CDR3 is 14 amino acids. Germline V lookup: CDR1 SGHDN, CDR2 FVKESK. Losses at the gene ends were 3 bases for V and 4 bases for J; bases not matched to a gene: 4. CDR3 in amino acids: CASSHRTGRETQYF. The CDR3 DNA reads TGTGCCAGCAGCCACCGGACAGGGAGAGAGACCCAGTACTTC.

This rearrangement joins TRBV11-2 to TRBJ2-2; a possible D gene is TRBD1 (5 bases). The ends were cut back, 5 bases at V and 3 bases at J, with 16 bases in the middle. CDR3 length equals 16 residues. Germline CDR1 and CDR2: SGHAT and FQNNGV. The DNA for the CDR3 is TGTGCCAGCAGCCTAGGGGCAGGGATTGACACCGGGGAGCTGTTTTTT. It codes for CASSLGAGIDTGELFF.

In this sample, this clonotype is medium-sized. The chain couples TRBV20-1 to TRBJ2-1, with 7 bases lining up with TRBD1. CDR1 is DFQATT, CDR2 SNEGSKA, per germline (reference sequence). The CDR3 contains 15 residues. J was trimmed by 4 bases and V by 5 bases; bases with no gene match: 11. CDR3 in DNA: TGCAGTGCTGAGGACAGGACGGGACCTTACAATGAGCAGTTCTTC. Amino acids: CSAEDRTGPYNEQFF.

This clonotype was detected only a few times. This chain connects TRBV10-3 to TRBJ1-4; perhaps TRBD1 as D (6 bases). Trimming took 8 bases from V and 5 from J, leaving 12 bases between them. The CDR3 is 13 amino acids. CDR1 and CDR2 (germline): ENHRY, SYGVKD. The CDR3 nucleotides read TGTGCCATCGGGGAAGGGGGAAATGAAAAACTGTTTTTT. Translation gives CAIGEGGNEKLFF.

This clonotype occurred many times. The chain joins TRBV6-5 to TRBJ1-2, with 8 positions matching TRBD1. The J segment lost 8 bases and the V segment lost 4 bases, leaving 12 bases of the junction unmatched. Germline assignment: CDR1 MNHEY and CDR2 SVGAGI. The CDR3 spans 15 residues. The CDR3 nucleotides read TGTGCCAGCAGTTCCCCTCCGGACAGGGCGGAGGGCTACACCTTC. Residues: CASSSPPDRAEGYTF.

This clonotype was picked up many times. The chain uses TRBV6-6 and TRBJ1-1, with D maybe TRBD1 (6 bases). Germline-derived CDR1 and CDR2 are MNHNY and SVGAGI (reference sequence). Trimming left V 2 bases short and J 4 bases short, with 11 bases between. CDR3 length: 14 amino acids. CDR3: CASSYGGLGTEAFF. CDR3 coding DNA: TGTGCCAGCAGTTACGGGGGCCTGGGCACTGAAGCTTTCTTT.

This clonotype was observed many times. This chain links TRBV20-1 with TRBJ2-3; no firm D call. Germline V CDR1 and CDR2: DFQATT, SNEGSKA (reference sequence). Trimming took 5 bases from V and 3 from J, leaving 18 bases between them. The CDR3 extends over 15 amino acids. The CDR3 DNA sequence: TGCAGTGCTCGGAAGTCTAGGGTGGGGACAGATACGCAGTATTTT. As protein: CSARKSRVGTDTQYF.

This clonotype was counted ten times or more. The chain combines TRBV27 with TRBJ1-4; D not resolved. Germline CDR1 is MNHEY and CDR2 is SMNVEV (reference sequence). Trimming cost V 4 bases and J 1 base, with 10 bases left between them. The CDR3 is 15 residues long. The CDR3 DNA reads TGTGCCAGCAGTTCCACGGGCGGAACTAATGAAAAACTGTTTTTT. Its protein product is CASSSTGGTNEKLFF. Drawing the rest from reference TRBV27 and TRBJ1-4, the complete variable domain is EAQVTQNPRYLITVTGKKLTVTCSQNMNHEYMSWYRQDPGLGLRQIYYSMNVEVTDKGDVPEGYKVSRKEKRNFPLILESPSPNQTSLYFCASSSTGGTNEKLFFGSGTQLSVL.

The table lists this clonotype with many counts. V gene TRBV7-2 combines with J gene TRBJ2-7; TRBD2 agrees at 10 bases. The trim removed 4 bases at V and 0 bases at J, leaving 0 bases unmatched. CDR1 and CDR2 from the germline V gene are SGHTA and FQGNSA. This CDR3 spans 14 amino acids. CDR3 bases: TGTGCCAGCAGCTCTAGCGGGAGCTCCTACGAGCAGTACTTC. Translation: CASSSSGSSYEQYF.